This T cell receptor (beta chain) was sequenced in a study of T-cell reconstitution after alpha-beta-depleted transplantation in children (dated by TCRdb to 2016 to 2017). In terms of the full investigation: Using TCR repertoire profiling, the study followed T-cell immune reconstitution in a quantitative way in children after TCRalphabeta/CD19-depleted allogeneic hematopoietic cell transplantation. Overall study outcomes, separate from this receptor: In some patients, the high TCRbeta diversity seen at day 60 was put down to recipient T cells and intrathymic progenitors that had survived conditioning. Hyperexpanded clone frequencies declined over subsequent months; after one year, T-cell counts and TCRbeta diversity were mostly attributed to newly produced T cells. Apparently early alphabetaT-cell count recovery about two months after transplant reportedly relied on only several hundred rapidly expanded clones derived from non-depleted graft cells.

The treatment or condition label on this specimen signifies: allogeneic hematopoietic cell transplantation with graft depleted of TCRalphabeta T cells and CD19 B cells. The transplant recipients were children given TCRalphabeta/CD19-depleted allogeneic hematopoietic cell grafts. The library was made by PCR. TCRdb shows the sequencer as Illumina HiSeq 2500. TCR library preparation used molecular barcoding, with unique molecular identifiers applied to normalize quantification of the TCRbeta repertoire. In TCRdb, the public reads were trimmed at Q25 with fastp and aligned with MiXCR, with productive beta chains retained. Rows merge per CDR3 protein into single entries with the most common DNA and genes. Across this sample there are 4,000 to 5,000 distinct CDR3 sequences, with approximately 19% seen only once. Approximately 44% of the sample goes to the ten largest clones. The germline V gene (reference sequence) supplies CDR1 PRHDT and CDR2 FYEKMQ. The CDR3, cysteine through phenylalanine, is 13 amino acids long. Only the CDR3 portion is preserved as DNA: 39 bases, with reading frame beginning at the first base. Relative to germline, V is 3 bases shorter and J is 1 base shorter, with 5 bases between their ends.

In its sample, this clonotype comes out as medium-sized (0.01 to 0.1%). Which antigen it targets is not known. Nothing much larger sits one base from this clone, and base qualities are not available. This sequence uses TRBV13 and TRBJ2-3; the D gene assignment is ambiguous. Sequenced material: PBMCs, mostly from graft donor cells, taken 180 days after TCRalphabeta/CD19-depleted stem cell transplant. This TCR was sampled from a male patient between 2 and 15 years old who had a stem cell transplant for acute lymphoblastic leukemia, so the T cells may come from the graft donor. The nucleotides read TGTGCCAGCAGCTTGGGTGGCACAGATACGCAGTATTTT. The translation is CASSLGGTDTQYF.